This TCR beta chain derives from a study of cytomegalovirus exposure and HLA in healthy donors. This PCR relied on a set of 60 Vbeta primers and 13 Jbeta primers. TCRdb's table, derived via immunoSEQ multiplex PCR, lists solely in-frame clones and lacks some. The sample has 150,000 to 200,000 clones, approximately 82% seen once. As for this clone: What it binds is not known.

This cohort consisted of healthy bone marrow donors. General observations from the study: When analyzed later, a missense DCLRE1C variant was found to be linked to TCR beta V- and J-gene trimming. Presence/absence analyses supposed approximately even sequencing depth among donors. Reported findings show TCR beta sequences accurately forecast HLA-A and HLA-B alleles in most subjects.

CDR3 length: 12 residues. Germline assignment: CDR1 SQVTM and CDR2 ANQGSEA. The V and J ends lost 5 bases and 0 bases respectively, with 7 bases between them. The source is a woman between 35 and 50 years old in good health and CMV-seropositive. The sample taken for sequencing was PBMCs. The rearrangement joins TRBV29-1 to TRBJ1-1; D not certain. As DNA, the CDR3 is TGCAGCGTTTCTACCATGAACACTGAAGCTTTCTTT. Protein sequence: CSVSTMNTEAFF.